Listed here is a single T cell receptor beta chain. Its antigen remains unknown. Trimming removed 8 bases from V and 0 bases from J; junction bases left unmatched: 8. This CDR3 is built from 15 residues. CDR1 SGHRS and CDR2 YFSETQ come from the germline V gene. The assay was immunoSEQ multiplex PCR, and TCRdb's table has in-frame clones only and misses some. The table lists about 2.4 million clones, 93% of them singletons. In the CD4+ fraction, cells were divided into CD45RA+ naive and CD45RA-negative memory subsets. The data derive from a study of shared clonotypes between healthy human individuals. Study-level background: Donors, aged 18 to 49, were a couple of women and a few men. The study, taken as a whole, reports: Naive CD4 clonotype sharing across a few donors was roughly 5%.

The TCR sequence derives from a man younger than 35 in good health. Some clones in this sample may be carry-over from other donors' samples. Sequencing was carried out using naive CD4+ T cells from PBMCs. Described subset: CD45RA+ positively selected. The V gene is TRBV5-1, the J gene TRBJ2-3; TRBD2 matches 8 bases. Written as DNA, the CDR3 is TGCGCCAGTGCCGGACTAGCTTCTAGCACAGATACGCAGTATTTT. Translated: CASAGLASSTDTQYF.